These T cell receptor beta chains were read from a single sample in a study of blood T cell repertoires in COVID-19. Assay used: immunoSEQ multiplex PCR; TCRdb lists only in-frame clones, some missing. The sample comprises hundreds of thousands of clones, approximately 90% of which are singletons, and roughly 2.3% rests with the top ten. Sample: peripheral blood. The source is a man between 18 and 29 years old with active or convalescent COVID-19. CDR3s include the opening cysteine and the closing phenylalanine or tryptophan. The order of the fields is D gene, V gene, J gene, clone size, CDR3 DNA, CDR3 protein. D genes are given only for firm matches. Only some rows state a clone size, as once, few, many or a class for expanded clones.

TRBD2	TRBV18	TRBJ2-7	NA	TGTGCCAGCTCACCGGATCTTTACGGGAGGGCCTACGAGCAGTACTTC	CASSPDLYGRAYEQYF
TRBD2	TRBV6-5	TRBJ2-7	NA	TGTGCCAGCAGTTACTTCCGGACTAGCGGAGGCTACGAGCAGTACTTC	CASSYFRTSGGYEQYF
TRBD1	TRBV7-2	TRBJ1-4	NA	TGTGCCAGCAGCTCCGGACAGGGGGAAGGAAAACTGTTTTTT	CASSSGQGEGKLFF
TRBD1	TRBV29-1	TRBJ2-7	NA	TGCAGCGTTGAGGGGGACAGTACCTACGAGCAGTACTTC	CSVEGDSTYEQYF
NA	TRBV13	TRBJ1-3	NA	TGTGCCAGCAGCTTAGGTCTATTAGTCTCTGGAAACACCATATATTTT	CASSLGLLVSGNTIYF
TRBD1	TRBV7-8	TRBJ1-6	NA	TGTGCCAGCAGCACCCGACAGGGTGGTAATTCACCCCTCCACTTT	CASSTRQGGNSPLHF
NA	TRBV27	TRBJ2-6	NA	TGTGCCAGCAGTTTACTTGGGGCCAACGTCCTGACTTTC	CASSLLGANVLTF
TRBD1	TRBV7-6	TRBJ2-1	NA	TGTGCCAGCAGCTTAGTGGGGGACAGAAGAAACAATGAGCAGTTCTTC	CASSLVGDRRNNEQFF
TRBD1	TRBV2	TRBJ1-2	NA	TGTGCCAGCAGGGCCGGGACAGGTCTTAACTATGGCTACACCTTC	CASRAGTGLNYGYTF
NA	TRBV6-1	TRBJ1-1	NA	TGTGCCAGCAGTCTCCCCAGTAACACTGAAGCTTTCTTT	CASSLPSNTEAFF
NA	TRBV11-3	TRBJ2-3	once	TGTGCCAGCAGCTTACAGGGTTATGGAGATACGCAGTATTTT	CASSLQGYGDTQYF
NA	TRBV4-1	TRBJ2-1	NA	TGCGCCAGCAGCCAAGTGGGCCTTCTAGCGAATGAGCAGTTCTTC	CASSQVGLLANEQFF
TRBD2	TRBV6-2/TRBV6-3	TRBJ2-7	NA	TGTGCCAGCAGTTACTCTCGGCGACTAGCGGGGGGTTTACTCTACGAGCAGTACTTC	CASSYSRRLAGGLLYEQYF
NA	TRBV7-9	TRBJ2-7	NA	TGTGCCAGCAGCTTATCGGCAGCGGAGGACTACGAGCAGTACTTC	CASSLSAAEDYEQYF
TRBD2	TRBV5-6	TRBJ2-3	NA	TGTGCCAGCAGCTTGCCTAGCGGGAGTTATGTCACAGATACGCAGTATTTT	CASSLPSGSYVTDTQYF
TRBD1	TRBV6-5	TRBJ2-7	NA	TGTGCCAGCACCGGGACAGGGAAGTACGAGCAGTACTTC	CASTGTGKYEQYF
NA	TRBV5-6	TRBJ1-1	NA	TGTGCCAGCGGCGGTTCAAGTGAAGCTTTCTTT	CASGGSSEAFF
TRBD2	TRBV7-2	TRBJ2-1	NA	TGTGCCAGCAGCCTAGCGGGAGGGTACAATGAGCAGTTCTTC	CASSLAGGYNEQFF
NA	TRBV5-5	TRBJ1-2	NA	TGTGCCAGCAGCTTGGCTTTAAACTATGGCTACACCTTC	CASSLALNYGYTF
TRBD1	TRBV7-7	TRBJ2-6	once	TGTGCCAGCAGCTCTCACCGCCGGGACAGGGGGCCTGGGGCCAACGTCCTGACTTTC	CASSSHRRDRGPGANVLTF
NA	TRBV7-2	TRBJ1-2	NA	TGTGCCAGCAGCTTAGGGGGGCAGGGAAGTGGCTACACCTTC	CASSLGGQGSGYTF
TRBD2	TRBV11-2	TRBJ2-1	NA	TGTGCCAGCAGCTTTGGGACTAGCGGTTACAATGAGCAGTTCTTC	CASSFGTSGYNEQFF
NA	TRBV9	TRBJ1-2	NA	TGTGCCAGCAGCATAAGTACAGGTCTCTATGGCTACACCTTC	CASSISTGLYGYTF
TRBD1	TRBV14	TRBJ2-7	NA	TGTGCCAGCAGCCAGATAGGACAGGGGAGATACGAGCAGTACTTC	CASSQIGQGRYEQYF
NA	TRBV7-8	TRBJ2-7	NA	TGTGCCAGCAGCATTGGACAATCCTACGAGCAGTACTTC	CASSIGQSYEQYF
TRBD1	TRBV28	TRBJ1-1	NA	TGTGCCAGCCGAATAGCGACAGGGCGATTGGACACTGAAGCTTTCTTT	CASRIATGRLDTEAFF
NA	TRBV20-1	TRBJ2-5	few	TGCAGTTTCTCCGGGGAAACCCAGTACTTC	CSFSGETQYF
TRBD2	TRBV28	TRBJ2-7	NA	TGTGCCAGCAGCGGGCTAGCGGGAGGGTACGAGCAGTACTTC	CASSGLAGGYEQYF
TRBD1	TRBV5-1	TRBJ2-3	NA	TGCGCCAGCAGCTTAACAGGGGGCGGCACAGATACGCAGTATTTT	CASSLTGGGTDTQYF
TRBD1	TRBV7-9	TRBJ1-1	NA	TGTGCCAGCAGCCCGACAGGGATTTACAGAGCTGAAGCTTTCTTT	CASSPTGIYRAEAFF
NA	TRBV6-4	TRBJ2-5	NA	TGTGCCAGCAGTGACTCGGGGGGGACCCAGTACTTC	CASSDSGGTQYF
NA	TRBV4-1	TRBJ2-4	NA	TGCGCCAGCAGCCCAGAACGGGGGGCTGAATTTGATGGAGCCAAAAACATTCAGTACTTC	CASSPERGAEFDGAKNIQYF
TRBD2	TRBV28	TRBJ2-7	NA	TGTGCCAGCAGTTCATCCCCCGGGACTAGCGATAGCTACGAGCAGTACTTC	CASSSSPGTSDSYEQYF
TRBD1	TRBV29-1	TRBJ2-7	NA	TGCAGCGTATGGACAGGACCCTACGAGCAGTACTTC	CSVWTGPYEQYF
TRBD1	TRBV6-5	TRBJ2-7	NA	TGTGCCAGCAGTTATGGGGACAGACAGACCTACGAGCAGTACTTC	CASSYGDRQTYEQYF
NA	TRBV29-1	TRBJ2-1	NA	TGCAGCGTCAACTTCGGTCGCGAGCAGTTCTTC	CSVNFGREQFF
TRBD1	TRBV7-8	TRBJ2-2	NA	TGTGCCAGCAGCCGACAGGGGGTCAACACCGGGGAGCTGTTTTTT	CASSRQGVNTGELFF
TRBD1	TRBV6-2/TRBV6-3	TRBJ2-7	NA	TGTGCCAGCAGCCCCGCGAGACAGGGATACTACGAGCAGTACTTC	CASSPARQGYYEQYF
NA	TRBV11-2	TRBJ2-2	NA	TGTGCCAGCAGCTCGAACAGGAACACCGGGGAGCTGTTTTTT	CASSSNRNTGELFF
NA	TRBV28	TRBJ2-3	NA	TGTGCCAGCAGTCCCCCCGGGGATACGCAGTATTTT	CASSPPGDTQYF
NA	TRBV28	TRBJ1-1	NA	TGTGCCAACTCACCGGGGGGCATGAACACTGAAGCTTTCTTT	CANSPGGMNTEAFF
NA	TRBV19	TRBJ2-7	NA	TGTGCCAGTAGCCCACTTGCCGACACCTACGAGCAGTACTTC	CASSPLADTYEQYF
TRBD2	TRBV7-8	TRBJ2-3	NA	TGTGCCAGCAGCTTGGCGGGGGGGATCACAGATACGCAGTATTTT	CASSLAGGITDTQYF
NA	TRBV6-1	TRBJ1-2	NA	TGTGCCAGCAGTGCTAGAGGCAGTTACACAACTAACTATGGCTACACCTTC	CASSARGSYTTNYGYTF
NA	TRBV12-3/TRBV12-4	TRBJ1-5	few	TGTGCCAGCAGCCCCGACAGGAATCAGCCCCAGCATTTT	CASSPDRNQPQHF
NA	TRBV27	TRBJ1-5	NA	TGTGCCAGCAGTCTTTCTTCCCCAGGGCAGCCCCAGCATTTT	CASSLSSPGQPQHF
TRBD2	TRBV11-3	TRBJ2-1	NA	TGTGCCAGCAGCTTAGTCTTTACGACTAGCGGCTACAATGAGCAGTTCTTC	CASSLVFTTSGYNEQFF
NA	TRBV7-2	TRBJ1-2	NA	TGTGCCAGCAGCTTCACGGAAACTACGGGGGGCTACACCTTC	CASSFTETTGGYTF
TRBD1	TRBV18	TRBJ1-5	NA	TGTGCCAGCTCACCAAATAGGGGGCCGGATAGCAATCAGCCCCAGCATTTT	CASSPNRGPDSNQPQHF
TRBD1	TRBV11-2	TRBJ2-3	NA	TGTGCCAGCAGAGATTCCACAGGGGGCTTAGGGGATACGCAGTATTTT	CASRDSTGGLGDTQYF
TRBD1	TRBV27	TRBJ2-7	NA	TGTGCCAGCAGTGGACAGGGTTATTACGAGCAGTACTTC	CASSGQGYYEQYF
NA	TRBV6-6	TRBJ2-2	NA	TGTGCCAGCAGTTACTGGGGGGAAGGGGAGCTGTTTTTT	CASSYWGEGELFF
TRBD1	TRBV12-3/TRBV12-4	TRBJ1-2	NA	TGTGCCAGCAGTTCATTAAGGACAGGTGGCTACACCTTC	CASSSLRTGGYTF
TRBD2	TRBV14	TRBJ2-5	NA	TGTGCCAGCAGCCAAGGGGACGGGGGGTACGAGACCCAGTACTTC	CASSQGDGGYETQYF
NA	TRBV14	TRBJ2-7	NA	TGTGCCAGCAGCCCAGACCCTCGGGACACCACAAAAACCTACGAGCAGTACTTC	CASSPDPRDTTKTYEQYF
TRBD2	TRBV6-5	TRBJ2-7	NA	TGTGCCAGCAGGTTAGCGGGACCCGTCTACGAGCAGTACTTC	CASRLAGPVYEQYF
TRBD1	TRBV14	TRBJ1-1	NA	TGTGCCAGCAGCCAAAACTCCGGGACAGAAGTTTTCTTT	CASSQNSGTEVFF
NA	TRBV19	TRBJ1-5	NA	TGTGCCAGTAGTATAGCAGGGGGCAATCAGCCCCAGCATTTT	CASSIAGGNQPQHF
TRBD2	TRBV5-1	TRBJ2-3	NA	TGCGCCAGCAGCTTGGGGGCTAGCGGGGGCTACACAGATACGCAGTATTTT	CASSLGASGGYTDTQYF
TRBD1	TRBV11-2	TRBJ2-7	many	TGTGCCAGCAGCCCGTCGACAGGGGGATACGAGCAGTACTTC	CASSPSTGGYEQYF